The 14 T cell receptor beta chains below all came from one sample that was sequenced in a study of blood T cells in healthy people across ages. It was with a sample-barcoded 5' primer and a J-beta primer mix that a second PCR of roughly 7 to 11 cycles was run. MiXCR was run by TCRdb on the 5' RACE reads, yielding one entry per CDR3 protein. This table holds hundreds of thousands of distinct CDR3 sequences, 58% found once. The sample consisted of blood. Receptors were obtained from a man aged 55 to 70 in good health.

The rearrangement links TRBV5-1 to TRBJ2-5, with TRBD1 identical over 10 bases. The J call may not be correct, given that the DNA end is closer to TRBJ2-7. The germline V gene has CDR1 SGHRS and CDR2 YFSETQ. The CDR3 runs to 18 residues. The CDR3 sequence: CASSLDFSLGQGTHEQYF. DNA for the CDR3: TGCGCCAGCAGCTTGGATTTTAGTTTGGGACAGGGGACCCACGAGCAGTACTTC.

This clonotype showed up many times. The chain carries TRBV2 and TRBJ1-5; maybe TRBD1 (5 bases). V lost 3 bases, J lost 3 bases, and 6 bases lay in between. CDR3 length equals 13 residues. From germline, CDR1 is SNHLY and CDR2 FYNNEI. CDR3 in DNA: TGTGCCAGCAGTGAGGACAACAATCAGCCCCAGCATTTT. Amino acids: CASSEDNNQPQHF. The full variable domain, completed using reference TRBV2 and TRBJ1-5, is EPEVTQTPSHQVTQMGQEVILRCVPISNHLYFYWYRQILGQKVEFLVSFYNNEISEKSEIFDDQFSVERPDGSNFTLKIRSTKLEDSAMYFCASSEDNNQPQHFGDGTRLSIL.

The chain employs TRBV11-2 and TRBJ2-5, with D uncertain. From germline, CDR1 is SGHAT and CDR2 FQNNGV. The CDR3 consists of 12 residues. Trimming left V 5 bases short and J 11 bases short, with 15 bases between. CDR3 bases: TGTGCCAGCAGCGTTAGGTCCCTCGGGCAGTACTTC. Translating it yields CASSVRSLGQYF.

This clonotype has more than one count but fewer than ten. The chain recombines TRBV2 with TRBJ1-1, with 8 bases aligning to TRBD1. The CDR3 has 16 amino acids. The V gene's germline CDR1 is SNHLY and CDR2 FYNNEI. V lost 4 bases, J lost 2 bases, and 9 bases stayed unmatched. The CDR3 here is CASSVVRGRGNTEAFF. In DNA form, the CDR3 reads TGTGCCAGCAGTGTGGTCAGGGGGCGCGGAAACACTGAAGCTTTCTTT.

This chain links TRBV5-1 with TRBJ1-6, with D perhaps matching TRBD1 (6 bases). CDR3 length: 16 amino acids. V was cut by 2 bases and J by 0 bases, with 9 bases left in between. CDR1 is SGHRS and CDR2 is YFSETQ in the germline V gene. The CDR3 DNA reads TGCGCCAGCAGCTTACAGGGTGACTCCTATAATTCACCCCTCCACTTT. Its protein is CASSLQGDSYNSPLHF.

The J gene is TRBJ2-5, the V gene TRBV4-1, with D possibly TRBD2 on 7 matching bases. The V gene's germline CDR1 is MGHRA and CDR2 YSYEKL. V was clipped by 5 bases and J by 9 bases, with 22 bases between them. The CDR3 consists of 15 residues. The CDR3 sequence: CASSAEGGGGGPQYF. The CDR3 coding sequence is TGCGCCAGCAGCGCCGAGGGGGGCGGGGGAGGTCCCCAGTACTTC.

V and J are TRBV11-2 and TRBJ2-7; weak D call: TRBD1 (5 bases). Germline V gene lookup returns CDR1 SGHAT and CDR2 FQNNGV. The CDR3 consists of 15 residues. V gave up 1 base and J gave up 1 base, with 11 bases separating them. CDR3 protein: CASSLAFQGSYEQYF. The CDR3 DNA sequence: TGTGCCAGCAGCTTAGCCTTCCAGGGATCCTACGAGCAGTACTTC. The full variable domain, rest sourced from reference TRBV11-2 and TRBJ2-7, is EAGVAQSPRYKIIEKRQSVAFWCNPISGHATLYWYQQILGQGPKLLIQFQNNGVVDDSQLPKDRFSAERLKGVDSTLKIQPAKLEDSAVYLCASSLAFQGSYEQYFGPGTRLTVT.

The chain links TRBV10-3 to TRBJ2-1, with D possibly TRBD1 on 6 matching bases. TRBJ2-7 matches the DNA end more closely, so the J call is doubtful. CDR3 length equals 16 residues. Looked up from germline, CDR1 is ENHRY and CDR2 is SYGVKD. The CDR3 protein is CAISEQAPAQGAEQYF. The DNA of the CDR3 is TGTGCCATCAGTGAGCAGGCCCCCGCACAGGGCGCCGAGCAGTACTTC.

The gene calls are TRBV10-3 and TRBJ2-4; 14 nucleotides agree with TRBD2. Matching the DNA end better, TRBJ2-5 makes the J call doubtful. CDR1 ENHRY and CDR2 SYGVKD come from the germline V gene. This CDR3 is built from 15 residues. CDR3 bases: TGTGCCATCAGCCGGGGACTAGCGGGGGAAGAGACCCAGTACTTC. Protein: CAISRGLAGEETQYF.

The chain is built from TRBV12-3 or TRBV12-4 and TRBJ2-7; 9 positions agree with TRBD1. V shed 5 bases, J shed 0 bases, and the junction held 8 bases outside the gene matches. The CDR3 runs 16 residues. The DNA of the CDR3 is TGTGCCAGCAGTCCAGGACAGGGGATCATCTCCTACGAGCAGTACTTC. Translation gives CASSPGQGIISYEQYF.

V gene TRBV12-3 or TRBV12-4 combines with J gene TRBJ1-2, with D possibly being TRBD1 (6 bases). Trimming cost V 4 bases and J 4 bases, with 10 bases left between them. CDR3 length equals 13 residues. DNA of the CDR3: TGTGCCAGCAGTTCGGGGGGCTCCTATGGCTACACCTTC. Amino acids: CASSSGGSYGYTF.

This rearrangement joins TRBV27 to TRBJ2-7, with 8 bases aligning to TRBD2. The germline V gene encodes CDR1 MNHEY and CDR2 SMNVEV (reference sequence). The length of the CDR3 is 15 residues. With 5 bases clipped from V and 3 bases from J, the junction kept 9 bases outside the gene matches. CDR3 nucleotides: TGTGCCAGCAGTCGCCGGGGGGGCACGCTCTACGAGCAGTACTTC. Protein sequence: CASSRRGGTLYEQYF.

The chain carries TRBV6-1 and TRBJ2-7, with TRBD1 matching 8 bases. The CDR3 has 14 residues. Germline V gene sequence: CDR1 MNHNS, CDR2 SASEGT. J gave up 5 bases and V 6 bases, and 9 bases lay outside the gene matches. The CDR3 DNA reads as TGTGCCAGCAGACTCTGGACAGGGATCGACGAGCAGTACTTC. As protein: CASRLWTGIDEQYF.

The chain recombines TRBV10-1 with TRBJ2-5, with 10 bases matching TRBD2. From germline, CDR1 is WNHNN and CDR2 SYGVQD (reference sequence). The CDR3 contains 16 residues. Losses at the gene ends were 3 bases for V and 2 bases for J; bases not matched to a gene: 6. The CDR3 loop is CASSDRLAGEQETQYF. The CDR3 DNA is TGCGCCAGCAGTGACCGGCTAGCGGGGGAACAAGAGACCCAGTACTTC.